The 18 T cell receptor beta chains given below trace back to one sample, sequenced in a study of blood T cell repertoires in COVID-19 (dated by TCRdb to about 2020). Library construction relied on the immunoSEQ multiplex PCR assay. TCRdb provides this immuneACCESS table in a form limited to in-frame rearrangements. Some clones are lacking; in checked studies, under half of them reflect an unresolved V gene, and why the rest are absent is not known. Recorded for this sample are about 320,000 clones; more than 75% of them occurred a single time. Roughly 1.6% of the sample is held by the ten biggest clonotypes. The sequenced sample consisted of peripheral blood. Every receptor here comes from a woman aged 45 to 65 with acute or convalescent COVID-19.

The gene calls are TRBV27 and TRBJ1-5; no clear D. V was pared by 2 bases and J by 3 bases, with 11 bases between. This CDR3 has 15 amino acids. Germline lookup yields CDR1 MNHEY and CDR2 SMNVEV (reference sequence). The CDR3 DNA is TGTGCCAGCAGTTTAGCGGGCACGGTCAATCAGCCCCAGCATTTT. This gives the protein CASSLAGTVNQPQHF.

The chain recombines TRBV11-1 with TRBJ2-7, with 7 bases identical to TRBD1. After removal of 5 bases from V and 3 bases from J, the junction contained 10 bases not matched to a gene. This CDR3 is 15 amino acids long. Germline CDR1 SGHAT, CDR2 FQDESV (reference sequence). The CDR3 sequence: CASSNPGQADYEQYF. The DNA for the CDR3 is TGTGCCAGCAGCAACCCCGGACAGGCAGACTACGAGCAGTACTTC.

In DNA form, the CDR3 reads TGTGCCACCAGTGACCCGAGGAGCGGGAGGCCAGGTGCGCAGTTCTTC. Translating gives CATSDPRSGRPGAQFF. The chain is built from TRBV24-1 and TRBJ2-1, with 9 bases fitting TRBD2. V shed 4 bases and J 12 bases; nucleotides not matched to a gene: 15. Germline values: CDR1 KGHDR, CDR2 SFDVKD. The CDR3 is 16 residues long.

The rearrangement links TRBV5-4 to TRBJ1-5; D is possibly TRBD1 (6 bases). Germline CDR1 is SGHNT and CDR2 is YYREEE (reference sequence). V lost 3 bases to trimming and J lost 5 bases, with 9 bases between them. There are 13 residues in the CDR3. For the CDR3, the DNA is TGTGCCAGCAGCTCCGACAGGCATCAGCCCCAGCATTTT. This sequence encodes CASSSDRHQPQHF.

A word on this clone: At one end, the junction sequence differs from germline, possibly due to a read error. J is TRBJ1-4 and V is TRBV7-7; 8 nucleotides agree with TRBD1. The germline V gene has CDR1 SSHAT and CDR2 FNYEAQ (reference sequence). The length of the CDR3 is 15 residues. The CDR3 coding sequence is TGTGCTAGCAGCTTAACACAGGGGGCTAATGAAAAACTGTTTTTT. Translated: CASSLTQGANEKLFF. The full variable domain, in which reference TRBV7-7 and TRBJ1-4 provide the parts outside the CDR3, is GAGVSQSPRYKVTKRGQDVTLRCDPISSHATLYWYQQALGQGPEFLTYFNYEAQPDKSGLPSDRFSAERPEGSISTLTIQRTEQRDSAMYRCASSLTQGANEKLFFGSGTQLSVL.

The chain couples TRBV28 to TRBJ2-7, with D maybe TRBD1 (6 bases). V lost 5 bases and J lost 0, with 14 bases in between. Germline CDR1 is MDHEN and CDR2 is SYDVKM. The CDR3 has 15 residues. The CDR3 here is CASSARTASSYEQYF. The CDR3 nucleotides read TGTGCCAGCAGTGCTCGGACAGCGAGCTCCTACGAGCAGTACTTC.

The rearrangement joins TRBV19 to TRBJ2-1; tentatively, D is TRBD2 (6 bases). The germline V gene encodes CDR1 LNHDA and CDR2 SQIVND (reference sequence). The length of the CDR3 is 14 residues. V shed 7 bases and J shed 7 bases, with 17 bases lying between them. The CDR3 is CASITGAGNNEQFF. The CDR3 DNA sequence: TGTGCCAGTATTACGGGAGCGGGTAATAATGAGCAGTTCTTC.

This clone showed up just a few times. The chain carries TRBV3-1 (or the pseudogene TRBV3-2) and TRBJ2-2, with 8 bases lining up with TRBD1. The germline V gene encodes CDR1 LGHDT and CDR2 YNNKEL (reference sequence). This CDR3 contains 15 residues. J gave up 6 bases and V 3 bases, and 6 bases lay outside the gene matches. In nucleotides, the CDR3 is TGTGCCAGCAGCCAGGGACAGGTTGGTTCCGGGGAGCTGTTTTTT. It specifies CASSQGQVGSGELFF.

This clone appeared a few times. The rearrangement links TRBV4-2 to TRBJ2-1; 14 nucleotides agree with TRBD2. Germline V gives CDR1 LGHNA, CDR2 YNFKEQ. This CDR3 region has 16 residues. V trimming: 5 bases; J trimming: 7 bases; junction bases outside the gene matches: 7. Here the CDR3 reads CASSSGTSGSWNEQFF. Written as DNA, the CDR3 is TGTGCCAGCAGCTCCGGGACTAGCGGGAGTTGGAATGAGCAGTTCTTC.

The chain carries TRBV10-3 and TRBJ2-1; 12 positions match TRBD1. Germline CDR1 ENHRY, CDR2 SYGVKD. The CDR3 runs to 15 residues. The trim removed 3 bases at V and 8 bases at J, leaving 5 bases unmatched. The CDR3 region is CAISEGTGGAYEQFF. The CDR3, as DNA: TGTGCCATCAGTGAAGGGACAGGGGGCGCATATGAGCAGTTCTTC.

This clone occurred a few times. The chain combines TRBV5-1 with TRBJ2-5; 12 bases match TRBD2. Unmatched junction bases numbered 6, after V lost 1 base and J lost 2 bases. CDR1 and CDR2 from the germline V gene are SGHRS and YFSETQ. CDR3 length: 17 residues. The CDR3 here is CASSLLLAGGGQETQYF. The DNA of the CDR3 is TGCGCCAGCAGCTTGTTACTAGCGGGAGGTGGTCAAGAGACCCAGTACTTC. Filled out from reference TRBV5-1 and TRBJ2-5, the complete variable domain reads KAGVTQTPRYLIKTRGQQVTLSCSPISGHRSVSWYQQTPGQGLQFLFEYFSETQRNKGNFPGRFSGRQFSNSRSEMNVSTLELGDSALYLCASSLLLAGGGQETQYFGPGTRLLVL.

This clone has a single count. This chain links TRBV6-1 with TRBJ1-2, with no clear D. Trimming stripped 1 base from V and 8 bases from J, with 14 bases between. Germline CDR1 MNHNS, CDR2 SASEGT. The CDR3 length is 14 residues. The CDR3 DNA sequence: TGTGCCAGCAGTGAAGTAGGAGGGTCAGAGGGCTACACCTTC. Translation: CASSEVGGSEGYTF.

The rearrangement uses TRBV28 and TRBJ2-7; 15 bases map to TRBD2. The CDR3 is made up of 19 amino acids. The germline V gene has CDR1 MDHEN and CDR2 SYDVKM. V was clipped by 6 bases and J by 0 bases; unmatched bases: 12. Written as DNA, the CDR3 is TGTGCCAGCAGGCCCCTATTGGGACTAGCGGGAGGAAGCTCCTACGAGCAGTACTTC. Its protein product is CASRPLLGLAGGSSYEQYF.

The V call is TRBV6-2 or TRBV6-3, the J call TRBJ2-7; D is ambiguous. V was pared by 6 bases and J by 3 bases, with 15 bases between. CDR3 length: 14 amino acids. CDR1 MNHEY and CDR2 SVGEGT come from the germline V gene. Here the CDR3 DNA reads TGTGCCAGCAGCCCCTTGGCGGAGATCTACGAGCAGTACTTC. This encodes CASSPLAEIYEQYF.

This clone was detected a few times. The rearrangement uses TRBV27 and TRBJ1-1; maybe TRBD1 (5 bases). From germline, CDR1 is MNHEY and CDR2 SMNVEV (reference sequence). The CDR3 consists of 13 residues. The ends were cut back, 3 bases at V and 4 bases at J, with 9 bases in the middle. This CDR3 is CASSFNQGTEAFF. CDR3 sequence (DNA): TGTGCCAGCAGTTTTAACCAGGGCACTGAAGCTTTCTTT.

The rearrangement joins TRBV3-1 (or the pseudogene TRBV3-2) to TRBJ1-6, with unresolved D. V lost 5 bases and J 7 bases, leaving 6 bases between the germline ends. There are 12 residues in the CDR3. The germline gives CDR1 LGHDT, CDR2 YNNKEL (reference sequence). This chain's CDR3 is CASSLGNSPLHF. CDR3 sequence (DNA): TGTGCCAGCAGCTTGGGCAATTCACCCCTCCACTTT.

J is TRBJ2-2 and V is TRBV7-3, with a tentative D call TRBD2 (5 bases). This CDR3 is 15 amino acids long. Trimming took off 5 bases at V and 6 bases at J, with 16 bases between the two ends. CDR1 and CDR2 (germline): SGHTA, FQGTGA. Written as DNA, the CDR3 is TGTGCCAGCAGCACCAAAGGCCTAGCCGCCGGGGAGCTGTTTTTT. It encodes CASSTKGLAAGELFF.

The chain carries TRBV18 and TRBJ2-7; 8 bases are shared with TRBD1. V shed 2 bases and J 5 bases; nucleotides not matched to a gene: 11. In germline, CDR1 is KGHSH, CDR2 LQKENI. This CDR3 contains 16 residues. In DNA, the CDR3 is TGTGCCAGCTCACCAAGTTTAGGACAGGGAGGCCACGAGCAGTACTTC. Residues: CASSPSLGQGGHEQYF.